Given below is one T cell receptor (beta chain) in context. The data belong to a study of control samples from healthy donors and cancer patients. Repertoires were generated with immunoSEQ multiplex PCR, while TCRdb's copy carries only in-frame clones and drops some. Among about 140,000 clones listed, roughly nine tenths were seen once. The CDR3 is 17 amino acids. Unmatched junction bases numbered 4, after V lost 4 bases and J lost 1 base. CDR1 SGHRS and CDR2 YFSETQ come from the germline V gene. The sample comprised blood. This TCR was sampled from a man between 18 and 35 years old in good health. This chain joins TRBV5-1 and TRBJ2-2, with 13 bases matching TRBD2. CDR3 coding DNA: TGCGCCAGCAGCCCTCGACTAGCGGGGGGGAACACCGGGGAGCTGTTTTTT. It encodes CASSPRLAGGNTGELFF.